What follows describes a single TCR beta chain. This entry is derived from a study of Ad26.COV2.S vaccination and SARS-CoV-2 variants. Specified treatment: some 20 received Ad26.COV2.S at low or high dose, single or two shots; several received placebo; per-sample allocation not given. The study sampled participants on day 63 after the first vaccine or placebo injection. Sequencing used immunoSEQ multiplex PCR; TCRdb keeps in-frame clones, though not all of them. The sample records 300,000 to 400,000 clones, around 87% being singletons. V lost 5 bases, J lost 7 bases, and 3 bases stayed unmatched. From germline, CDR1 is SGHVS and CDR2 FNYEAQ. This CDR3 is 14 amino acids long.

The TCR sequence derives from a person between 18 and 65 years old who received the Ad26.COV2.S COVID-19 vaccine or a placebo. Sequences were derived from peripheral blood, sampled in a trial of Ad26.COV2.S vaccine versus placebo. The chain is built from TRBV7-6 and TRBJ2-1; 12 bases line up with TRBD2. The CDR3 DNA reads TGTGCCAGCAGCACAGGGACTAGCGGGAATGAGCAGTTCTTC. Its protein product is CASSTGTSGNEQFF.